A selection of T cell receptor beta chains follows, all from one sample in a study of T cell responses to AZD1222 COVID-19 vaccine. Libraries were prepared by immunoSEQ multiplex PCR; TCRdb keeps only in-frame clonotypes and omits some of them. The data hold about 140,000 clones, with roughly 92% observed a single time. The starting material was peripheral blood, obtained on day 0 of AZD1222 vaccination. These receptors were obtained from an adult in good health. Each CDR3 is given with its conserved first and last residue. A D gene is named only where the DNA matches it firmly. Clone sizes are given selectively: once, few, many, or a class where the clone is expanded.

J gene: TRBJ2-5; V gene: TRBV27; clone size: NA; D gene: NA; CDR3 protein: CASSFRWGGGKLETQYF; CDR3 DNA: TGTGCCAGCAGCTTCCGGTGGGGGGGCGGTAAGCTAGAGACCCAGTACTTC
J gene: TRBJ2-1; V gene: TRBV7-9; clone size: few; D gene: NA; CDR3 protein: CASSFEDYEQFF; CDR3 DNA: TGTGCCAGCAGCTTCGAGGACTATGAGCAGTTCTTC
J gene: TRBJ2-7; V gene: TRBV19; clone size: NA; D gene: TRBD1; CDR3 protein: CASSKYAGGQGVPEEQYF; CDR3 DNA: TGTGCCAGCAGTAAATACGCGGGAGGACAGGGGGTTCCCGAAGAGCAGTACTTC
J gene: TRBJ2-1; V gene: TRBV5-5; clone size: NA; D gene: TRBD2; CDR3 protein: CASSFLSGGAVEQFF; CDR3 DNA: TGTGCCAGCAGCTTTCTTAGCGGGGGGGCGGTTGAGCAGTTCTTC
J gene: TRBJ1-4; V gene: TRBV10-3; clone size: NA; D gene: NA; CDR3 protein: CAISDSNEKLFF; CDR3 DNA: TGTGCCATCAGTGATTCTAATGAAAAACTGTTTTTT
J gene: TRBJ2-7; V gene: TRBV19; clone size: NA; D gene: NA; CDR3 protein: CASSILPGGPYEQYF; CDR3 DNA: TGTGCCAGTAGTATTCTTCCAGGAGGACCCTACGAGCAGTACTTC
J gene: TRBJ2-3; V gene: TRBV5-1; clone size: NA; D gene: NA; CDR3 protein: CASSVGTSTDTQYF; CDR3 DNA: TGCGCCAGCAGCGTCGGGACCAGCACAGATACGCAGTATTTT
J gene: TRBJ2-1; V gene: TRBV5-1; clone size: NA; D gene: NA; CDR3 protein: CASSLGVSSYNEQFF; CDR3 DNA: TGCGCCAGCAGCTTGGGTGTAAGCTCCTACAATGAGCAGTTCTTC
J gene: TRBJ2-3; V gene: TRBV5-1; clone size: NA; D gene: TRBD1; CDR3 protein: CASSLMPTGLSTDTQYF; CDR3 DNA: TGCGCCAGCAGCTTGATGCCGACAGGGCTCAGCACAGATACGCAGTATTTT
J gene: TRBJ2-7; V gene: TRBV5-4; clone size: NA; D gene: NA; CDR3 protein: CASSLVQGYEQYF; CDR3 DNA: TGTGCCAGCAGCTTGGTTCAGGGCTACGAGCAGTACTTC
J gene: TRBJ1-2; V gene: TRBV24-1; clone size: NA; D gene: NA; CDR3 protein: CATSDEGRIYGYTF; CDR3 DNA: TGTGCCACCAGTGACGAAGGACGGATCTATGGCTACACCTTC
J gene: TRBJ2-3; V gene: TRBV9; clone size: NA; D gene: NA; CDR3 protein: CASSVAYSFNTQYF; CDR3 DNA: TGTGCCAGCAGCGTAGCCTATTCGTTCAATACGCAGTATTTT
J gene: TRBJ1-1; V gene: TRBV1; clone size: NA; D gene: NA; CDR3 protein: CTSSQEGAGQKNTEAFF; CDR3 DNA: TGCACCAGCAGCCAAGAAGGGGCCGGACAGAAGAACACTGAAGCTTTCTTT
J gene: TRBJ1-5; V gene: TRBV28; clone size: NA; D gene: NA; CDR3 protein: CASSQGGALRQPQHF; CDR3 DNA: TGTGCCAGCAGCCAGGGAGGGGCACTTCGTCAGCCCCAGCATTTT
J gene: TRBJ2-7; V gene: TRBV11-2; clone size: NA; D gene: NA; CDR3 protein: CASSLEAGPTYEQYF; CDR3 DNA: TGTGCCAGCAGCTTAGAGGCAGGGCCAACCTACGAGCAGTACTTC
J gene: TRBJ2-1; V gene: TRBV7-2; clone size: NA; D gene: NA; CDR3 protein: CASTRSSYNEQFF; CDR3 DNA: TGTGCCAGCACAAGGAGCTCCTACAATGAGCAGTTCTTC
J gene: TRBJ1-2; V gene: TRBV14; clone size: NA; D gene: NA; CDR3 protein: CASSQAAGGPNYGYTF; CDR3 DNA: TGTGCCAGCAGCCAAGCTGCGGGAGGGCCTAACTATGGCTACACCTTC
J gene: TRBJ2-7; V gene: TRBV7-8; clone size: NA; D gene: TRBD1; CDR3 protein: CASSLSRGTGGYEQYF; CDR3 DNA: TGTGCCAGCAGCCTCTCGAGAGGTACAGGGGGCTACGAGCAGTACTTC
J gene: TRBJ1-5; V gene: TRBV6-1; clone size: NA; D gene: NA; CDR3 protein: CASSDQGRVSNQPQHF; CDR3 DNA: TGTGCCAGCAGTGATCAGGGTCGGGTCAGCAATCAGCCCCAGCATTTT
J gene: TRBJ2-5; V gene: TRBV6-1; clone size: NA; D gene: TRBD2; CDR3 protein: CASSEGLAELQETQYF; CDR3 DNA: TGTGCCAGCAGTGAAGGACTAGCGGAACTCCAAGAGACCCAGTACTTC
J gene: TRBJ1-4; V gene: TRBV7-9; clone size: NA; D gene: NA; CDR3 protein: CASSLVSATNEKLFF; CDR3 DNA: TGTGCCAGCAGCTTAGTGTCTGCAACTAATGAAAAACTGTTTTTT
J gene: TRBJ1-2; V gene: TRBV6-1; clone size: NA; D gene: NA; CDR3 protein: CASSESPEGYGYTF; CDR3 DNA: TGTGCCAGCAGTGAATCCCCAGAGGGCTATGGCTACACCTTC
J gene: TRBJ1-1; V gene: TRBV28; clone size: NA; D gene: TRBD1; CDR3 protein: CASSRPGTGRSEAFF; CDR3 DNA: TGTGCCAGCAGTCGCCCCGGGACAGGGAGGTCCGAAGCTTTCTTT
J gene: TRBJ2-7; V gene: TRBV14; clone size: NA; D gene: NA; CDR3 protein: CASSQDSSPGTYEQYF; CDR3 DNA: TGTGCCAGCAGCCAAGATTCGAGTCCAGGAACCTACGAGCAGTACTTC
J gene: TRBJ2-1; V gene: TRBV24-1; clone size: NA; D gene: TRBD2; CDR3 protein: CATSDPGTSGAYNEQFF; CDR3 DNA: TGTGCCACCAGTGACCCTGGGACTAGCGGAGCGTACAATGAGCAGTTCTTC
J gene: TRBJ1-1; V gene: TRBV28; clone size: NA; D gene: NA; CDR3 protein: CASRQGGNTEAFF; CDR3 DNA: TGTGCCAGCAGGCAAGGGGGTAACACTGAAGCTTTCTTT
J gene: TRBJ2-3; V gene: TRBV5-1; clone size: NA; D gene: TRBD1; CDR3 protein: CASSLTGQGARGDTQYF; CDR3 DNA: TGCGCCAGCAGCTTGACCGGACAGGGGGCGCGGGGAGATACGCAGTATTTT
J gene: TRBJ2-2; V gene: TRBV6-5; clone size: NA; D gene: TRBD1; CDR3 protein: CASRGNRGNTGELFF; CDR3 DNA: TGTGCCAGCAGAGGGAACAGGGGAAATACCGGGGAGCTGTTTTTT
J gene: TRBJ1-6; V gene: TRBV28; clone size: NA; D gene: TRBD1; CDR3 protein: CASTKFRGGGLNSPLHF; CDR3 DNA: TGTGCCAGCACCAAATTCAGGGGGGGAGGGTTGAATTCACCCCTCCACTTT
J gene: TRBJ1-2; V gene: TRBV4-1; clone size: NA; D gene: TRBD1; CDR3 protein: CASSQPDRESRGYTF; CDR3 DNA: TGCGCCAGCAGCCAACCGGACAGGGAGAGTCGTGGCTACACCTTC
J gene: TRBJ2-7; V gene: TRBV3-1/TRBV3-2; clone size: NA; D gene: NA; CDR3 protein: CASSQASDVSYEQYF; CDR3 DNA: TGTGCCAGCAGCCAAGCATCAGATGTCAGCTACGAGCAGTACTTC
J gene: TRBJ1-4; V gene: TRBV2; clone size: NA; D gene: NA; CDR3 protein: CASRMREGWATNEKLFF; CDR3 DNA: TGTGCCAGCAGGATGAGAGAGGGATGGGCAACTAATGAAAAACTGTTTTTT
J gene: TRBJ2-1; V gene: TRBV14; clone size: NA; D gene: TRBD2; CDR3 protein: CASSQDPSGKQFF; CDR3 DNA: TGTGCCAGCAGCCAAGACCCTAGCGGGAAGCAGTTCTTC
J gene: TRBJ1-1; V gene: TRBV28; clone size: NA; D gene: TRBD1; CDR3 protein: CASSLWLQGVNTEAFF; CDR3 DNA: TGTGCCAGCAGTTTATGGCTCCAGGGGGTTAACACTGAAGCTTTCTTT
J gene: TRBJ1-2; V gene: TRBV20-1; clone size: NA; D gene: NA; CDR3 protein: CSARKGDGYTF; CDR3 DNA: TGCAGTGCTAGGAAGGGAGATGGCTACACCTTC
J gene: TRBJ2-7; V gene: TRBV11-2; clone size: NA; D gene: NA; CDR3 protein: CASRYWTEKEPYEQYF; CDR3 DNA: TGTGCCAGCAGGTACTGGACGGAAAAGGAGCCCTACGAGCAGTACTTC
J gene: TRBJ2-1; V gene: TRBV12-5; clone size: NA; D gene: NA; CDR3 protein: CASGRAGARNEQFF; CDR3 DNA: TGTGCTAGTGGCAGAGCGGGTGCAAGGAATGAGCAGTTCTTC
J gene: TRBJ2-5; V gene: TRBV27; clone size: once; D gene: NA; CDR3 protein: CASSLNGFQETQYF; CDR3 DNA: TGTGCCAGCAGTTTAAACGGATTCCAAGAGACCCAGTACTTC
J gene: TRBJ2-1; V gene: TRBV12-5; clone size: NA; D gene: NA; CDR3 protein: CASGPSGNEQFF; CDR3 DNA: TGTGCTAGTGGTCCCTCGGGGAATGAGCAGTTCTTC
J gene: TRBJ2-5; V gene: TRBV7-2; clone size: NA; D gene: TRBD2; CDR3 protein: CASSRLAGQETQYF; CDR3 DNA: TGTGCCAGCAGTCGACTAGCGGGACAAGAGACCCAGTACTTC
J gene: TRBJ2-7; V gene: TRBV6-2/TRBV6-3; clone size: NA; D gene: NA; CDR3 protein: CASSYPDEGNYEQYF; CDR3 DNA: TGTGCCAGCAGTTACCCGGACGAAGGGAATTACGAGCAGTACTTC
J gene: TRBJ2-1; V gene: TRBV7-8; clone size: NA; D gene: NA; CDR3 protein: CASSLGRKATLSSYNEQFF; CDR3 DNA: TGTGCCAGCAGCTTAGGTAGGAAAGCGACCTTAAGCTCCTACAATGAGCAGTTCTTC
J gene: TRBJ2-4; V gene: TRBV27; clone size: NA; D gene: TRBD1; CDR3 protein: CASSLSGTGVAKNIQYF; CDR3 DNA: TGTGCCAGCAGTTTATCAGGGACAGGGGTGGCCAAAAACATTCAGTACTTC
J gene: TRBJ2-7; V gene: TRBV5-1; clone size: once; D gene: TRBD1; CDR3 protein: CASSLGGMGQGSNEQYF; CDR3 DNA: TGCGCCAGCAGCTTGGGTGGAATGGGACAGGGGAGTAACGAGCAGTACTTC
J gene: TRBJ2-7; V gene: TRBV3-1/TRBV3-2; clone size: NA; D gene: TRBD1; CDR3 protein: CASSQDIRTGAYEQYF; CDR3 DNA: TGTGCCAGCAGCCAAGATATTAGGACAGGGGCCTACGAGCAGTACTTC
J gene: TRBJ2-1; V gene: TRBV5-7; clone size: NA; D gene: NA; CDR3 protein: CASSLGGPPLNEQFF; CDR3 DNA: TGTGCCAGCAGCTTGGGGGGCCCCCCCCTTAATGAGCAGTTCTTC
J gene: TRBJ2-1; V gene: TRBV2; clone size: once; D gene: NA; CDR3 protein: CASSERRESYNEQFF; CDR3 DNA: TGTGCCAGCAGTGAACGCAGGGAGAGTTACAATGAGCAGTTCTTC
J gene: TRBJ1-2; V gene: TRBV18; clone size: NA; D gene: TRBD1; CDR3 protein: CASSQGQGAGGYTF; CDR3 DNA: TGTGCCAGCTCGCAAGGACAGGGGGCTGGAGGCTACACCTTC
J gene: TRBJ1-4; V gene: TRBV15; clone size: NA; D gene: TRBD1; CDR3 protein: CATSITGGAGKLFF; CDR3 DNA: TGTGCCACCAGTATTACAGGGGGCGCGGGAAAACTGTTTTTT
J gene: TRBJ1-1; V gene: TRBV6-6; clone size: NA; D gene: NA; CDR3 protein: CASSYMGNTEAFF; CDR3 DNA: TGTGCCAGCAGTTACATGGGGAACACTGAAGCTTTCTTT
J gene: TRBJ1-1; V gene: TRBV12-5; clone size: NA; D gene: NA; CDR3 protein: CASGLDQGTEAFF; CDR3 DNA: TGTGCTAGTGGTTTGGATCAGGGCACTGAAGCTTTCTTT
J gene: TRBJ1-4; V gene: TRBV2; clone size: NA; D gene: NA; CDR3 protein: CASSGSRAATNEKLFF; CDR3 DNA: TGTGCCAGCAGTGGGTCAAGGGCAGCAACTAATGAAAAACTGTTTTTT
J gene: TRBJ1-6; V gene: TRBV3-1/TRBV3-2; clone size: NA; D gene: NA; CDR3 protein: CASSQAMTGYNSPLHF; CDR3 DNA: TGTGCCAGCAGCCAAGCTATGACAGGATACAATTCACCCCTCCACTTT